The source of this TCR beta chain is a study of T-cell reconstitution after alpha-beta-depleted transplantation in children. Construction of the TCRbeta library involved unique molecular identifiers. TCRdb reanalysed the PCR reads using MiXCR and keeps one entry per CDR3 protein. The table includes about 500,000 distinct CDR3 sequences, approximately 32% detected once. The starting material was PBMCs from the stem cell graft donor, obtained from the stem cell graft. The source of this sequence is a human donor who donated a stem cell graft to a child with aplastic anemia.

In DNA, the CDR3 is TGCAGCGCCGGCGGGACTAGCGGGAGTTCGGGCACCGGGGAGCTGTTTTTT. Translating it yields CSAGGTSGSSGTGELFF. This rearrangement joins TRBV29-1 to TRBJ2-2, with TRBD2 matching over 14 bases. V was clipped by 7 bases and J by 4 bases; unmatched bases: 11. The germline CDR1 and CDR2 sequences are SQVTM and ANQGSEA. This CDR3 region has 17 residues.